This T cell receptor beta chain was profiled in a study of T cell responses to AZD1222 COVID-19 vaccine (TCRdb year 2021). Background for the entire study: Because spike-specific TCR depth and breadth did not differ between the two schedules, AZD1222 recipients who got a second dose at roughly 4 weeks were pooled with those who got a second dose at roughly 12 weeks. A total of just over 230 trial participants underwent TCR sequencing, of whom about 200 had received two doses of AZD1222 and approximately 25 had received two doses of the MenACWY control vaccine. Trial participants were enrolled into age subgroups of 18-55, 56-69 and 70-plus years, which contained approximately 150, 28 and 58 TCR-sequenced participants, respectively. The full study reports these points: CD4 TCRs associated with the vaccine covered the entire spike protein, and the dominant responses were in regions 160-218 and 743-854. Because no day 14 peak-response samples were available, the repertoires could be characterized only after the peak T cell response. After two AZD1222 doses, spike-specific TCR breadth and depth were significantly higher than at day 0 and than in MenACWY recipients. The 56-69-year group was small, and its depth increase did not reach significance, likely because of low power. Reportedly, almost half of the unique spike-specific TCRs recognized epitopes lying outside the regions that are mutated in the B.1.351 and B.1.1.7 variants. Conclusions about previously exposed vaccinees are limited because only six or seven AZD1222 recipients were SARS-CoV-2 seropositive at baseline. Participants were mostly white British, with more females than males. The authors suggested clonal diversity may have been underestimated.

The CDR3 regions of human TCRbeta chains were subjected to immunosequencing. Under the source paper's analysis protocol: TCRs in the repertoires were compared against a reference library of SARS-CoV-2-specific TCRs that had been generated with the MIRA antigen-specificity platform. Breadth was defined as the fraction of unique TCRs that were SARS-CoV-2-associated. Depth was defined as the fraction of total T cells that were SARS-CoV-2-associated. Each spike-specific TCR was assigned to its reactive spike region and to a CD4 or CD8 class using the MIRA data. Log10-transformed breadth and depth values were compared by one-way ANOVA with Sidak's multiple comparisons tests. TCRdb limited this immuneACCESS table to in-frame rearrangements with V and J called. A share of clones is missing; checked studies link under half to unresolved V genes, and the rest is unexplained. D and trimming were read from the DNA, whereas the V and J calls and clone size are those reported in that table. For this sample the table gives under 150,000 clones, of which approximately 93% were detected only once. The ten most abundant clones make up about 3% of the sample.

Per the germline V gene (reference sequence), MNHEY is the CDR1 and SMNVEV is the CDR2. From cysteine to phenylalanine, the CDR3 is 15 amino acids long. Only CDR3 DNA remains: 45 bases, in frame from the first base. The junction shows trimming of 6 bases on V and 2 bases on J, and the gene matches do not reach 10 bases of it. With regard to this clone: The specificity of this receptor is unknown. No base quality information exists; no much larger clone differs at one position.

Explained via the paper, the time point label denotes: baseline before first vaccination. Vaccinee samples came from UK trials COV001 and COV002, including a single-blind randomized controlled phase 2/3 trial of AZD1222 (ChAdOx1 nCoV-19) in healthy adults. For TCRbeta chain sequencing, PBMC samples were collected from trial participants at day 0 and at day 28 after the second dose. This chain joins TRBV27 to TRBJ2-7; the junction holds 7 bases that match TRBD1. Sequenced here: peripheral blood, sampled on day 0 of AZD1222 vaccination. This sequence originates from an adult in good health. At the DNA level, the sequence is TGTGCCAGCAGAACCGCCGGGACAGCCGCCTACGAGCAGTACTTC. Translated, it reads CASRTAGTAAYEQYF.